These 25 T cell receptor beta chains came from one sample sequenced in a study of blood T cell repertoires in COVID-19. The data were produced by immunoSEQ multiplex PCR, yet TCRdb's version contains in-frame clones alone and is incomplete. The sample shows some 500,000 clones, roughly nine tenths of them seen only once. Sequencing was performed on peripheral blood. The receptors shown here come from a woman in her forties or fifties with COVID-19, enrolled during active disease.

V and J are TRBV30 and TRBJ1-6, with TRBD1 identical over 8 bases. The CDR3 is 14 amino acids. V shed 3 bases and J 2 bases; nucleotides not matched to a gene: 0. Germline-derived CDR1 and CDR2 are GTSNPN and SVGIG (reference sequence). The CDR3 sequence: CAWRQGAYNSPLHF. CDR3 bases: TGTGCCTGGAGACAGGGGGCCTATAATTCACCCCTCCACTTT.

J is TRBJ2-5 and V is TRBV4-2, with 10 bases fitting TRBD2. V shed 4 bases and J 3 bases; nucleotides not matched to a gene: 8. The CDR3 runs to 16 residues. Germline lookup yields CDR1 LGHNA and CDR2 YNFKEQ. The CDR3 region is CASSPTAAGGEETQYF. CDR3 nucleotides: TGTGCCAGCAGCCCCACCGCAGCGGGGGGGGAAGAGACCCAGTACTTC.

This clone appeared a few times. The DNA for the CDR3 is TGTGCCAGTAGCACGGGGGAAACGGGACAGCCCCAGCATTTT. Its translation is CASSTGETGQPQHF. This rearrangement joins TRBV19 to TRBJ1-5; maybe TRBD1 (5 bases). Deletions cut 6 bases from V and 7 bases from J, with 16 bases between. The CDR3 consists of 14 residues. In germline, CDR1 is LNHDA, CDR2 SQIVND (reference sequence). The whole variable domain, filled in from reference TRBV19 and TRBJ1-5, reads DGGITQSPKYLFRKEGQNVTLSCEQNLNHDAMYWYRQDPGQGLRLIYYSQIVNDFQKGDIAEGYSVSREKKESFPLTVTSAQKNPTAFYLCASSTGETGQPQHFGDGTRLSIL.

Turning to this clone: Relative to the germline gene, one junction end is altered; a read error may explain this. J is TRBJ1-2 and V is TRBV19, with D maybe TRBD1 (5 bases). The CDR3 runs 12 residues. The germline V gene has CDR1 LNHDA and CDR2 SQIVND (reference sequence). The CDR3: CSRGGEDYGYTF. Written as DNA, the CDR3 is TGCTCCCGGGGAGGGGAAGACTATGGCTACACCTTC.

Comment on this clone: The identical CDR3 is also encoded by other nucleotide sequences in the sample. The chain combines TRBV10-3 with TRBJ1-1, with 10 bases lining up with TRBD1. This CDR3 is 13 amino acids long. Germline CDR1 is ENHRY and CDR2 is SYGVKD. V trimming: 8 bases; J trimming: 2 bases; junction bases outside the gene matches: 2. CDR3 sequence reads: CAIRDRGNTEAFF. DNA for the CDR3: TGTGCCATCCGGGACAGGGGAAACACTGAAGCTTTCTTT.

The gene calls are TRBV27 and TRBJ2-6; 7 nucleotides align to TRBD1. V lost 5 bases, J lost 1 base, and 8 bases stayed unmatched. The CDR3 runs to 17 residues. In germline, CDR1 is MNHEY, CDR2 SMNVEV (reference sequence). As DNA, the CDR3 is TGTGCCAGCAGTCCCGGGACAGCTAAATCTGGGGCCAACGTCCTGACTTTC. This sequence encodes CASSPGTAKSGANVLTF. Supplemented by reference TRBV27 and TRBJ2-6, the full variable domain reads EAQVTQNPRYLITVTGKKLTVTCSQNMNHEYMSWYRQDPGLGLRQIYYSMNVEVTDKGDVPEGYKVSRKEKRNFPLILESPSPNQTSLYFCASSPGTAKSGANVLTFGAGSRLTVL.

The chain combines TRBV27 with TRBJ1-2; 7 bases align to TRBD1. Germline V gives CDR1 MNHEY, CDR2 SMNVEV (reference sequence). Trimming removed 3 bases from V and 0 bases from J; junction bases left unmatched: 1. CDR3 length: 14 residues. The CDR3 coding sequence is TGTGCCAGCAGTTTGGACAGGACTAACTATGGCTACACCTTC. As protein: CASSLDRTNYGYTF.

This clone was seen only once. The chain carries TRBV5-1 and TRBJ2-1, with 12 bases identical to TRBD2. With V trimmed by 3 bases and J by 16 bases, 8 bases remained unmatched. The germline CDR1 and CDR2 sequences are SGHRS and YFSETQ. The CDR3 runs 13 residues. The CDR3 sequence: CASSSWTSGDSFF. CDR3 bases: TGCGCCAGCAGCTCGTGGACTAGCGGGGATTCTTTCTTC.

This sequence joins TRBV13 and TRBJ2-7, with D unclear. Trimming left V 6 bases short and J 4 bases short, with 10 bases between. Germline values: CDR1 PRHDT, CDR2 FYEKMQ (reference sequence). The CDR3 runs to 12 residues. CDR3 amino acids: CASSSGRYEQYF. For the CDR3, the DNA is TGTGCCAGCAGTTCAGGCCGTTACGAGCAGTACTTC.

The chain joins TRBV5-1 to TRBJ2-4, with 11 bases that match TRBD1. Looked up from germline, CDR1 is SGHRS and CDR2 is YFSETQ. Trimming at V came to 0 bases and at J to 8 bases, leaving 10 bases not matched to a gene. This CDR3 has 17 residues. CDR3 protein: CASSLARSGQGADIQYF. CDR3 nucleotide sequence: TGCGCCAGCAGCTTGGCCCGCAGTGGACAGGGGGCTGACATTCAGTACTTC.

Comment on this clone: Other DNA sequences in this specimen translate into the identical CDR3. The chain has TRBV15 and TRBJ1-4; 7 nucleotides agree with TRBD1. After removal of 0 bases from V and 5 bases from J, the junction contained 0 bases not matched to a gene. The CDR3 loop spans 14 amino acids. Germline V gene lookup returns CDR1 LNHNV and CDR2 YYDKDF (reference sequence). CDR3 nucleotide sequence: TGTGCCACCAGCAGAGACAGGGGGAATGAAAAACTGTTTTTT. Translation: CATSRDRGNEKLFF. The complete variable domain, with remaining parts taken from reference TRBV15 and TRBJ1-4, reads DAMVIQNPRYQVTQFGKPVTLSCSQTLNHNVMYWYQQKSSQAPKLLFHYYDKDFNNEADTPDNFQSRRPNTSFCFLDIRSPGLGDTAMYLCATSRDRGNEKLFFGSGTQLSVL.

The chain uses TRBV5-1 and TRBJ2-3, with D possibly being TRBD2 (5 bases). CDR1 and CDR2 from the germline V gene are SGHRS and YFSETQ. The germline V and J ends were trimmed by 0 bases and 4 bases, with 12 bases remaining between them. There are 15 residues in the CDR3. CDR3 amino acids: CASSLGRAPPDTQYF. The CDR3 bases are TGCGCCAGCAGCTTGGGGCGGGCCCCCCCAGATACGCAGTATTTT.

The gene calls are TRBV11-2 and TRBJ1-2, with 7 bases lining up with TRBD1. V shed 5 bases, J shed 6 bases, and the junction held 9 bases outside the gene matches. The CDR3 length is 14 residues. CDR1 SGHAT and CDR2 FQNNGV come from the germline V gene. The DNA for the CDR3 is TGTGCCAGCAGCCCCCCCGCGACAGGGAATGGCTACACCTTC. Amino acid sequence: CASSPPATGNGYTF.

The genes are TRBV2 and TRBJ2-1, with 10 nucleotides matching TRBD2. The CDR3 runs to 15 residues. Germline V gives CDR1 SNHLY, CDR2 FYNNEI. V trimming: 3 bases; J trimming: 4 bases; junction bases outside the gene matches: 3. The DNA for the CDR3 is TGTGCCAGCAGTGAGTTAGCGGGGGGTTACAATGAGCAGTTCTTC. The encoded protein is CASSELAGGYNEQFF.

The chain combines TRBV2 with TRBJ2-7; the D is unclear. Germline V gene lookup returns CDR1 SNHLY and CDR2 FYNNEI. The ends were cut back, 8 bases at V and 3 bases at J, with 11 bases in the middle. The CDR3 runs to 12 residues. Written as DNA, the CDR3 is TGTGCCAGCGCTCTCACAAGCTACGAGCAGTACTTC. Protein product: CASALTSYEQYF. The entire variable domain, with the rest obtained from reference TRBV2 and TRBJ2-7, is as follows: EPEVTQTPSHQVTQMGQEVILRCVPISNHLYFYWYRQILGQKVEFLVSFYNNEISEKSEIFDDQFSVERPDGSNFTLKIRSTKLEDSAMYFCASALTSYEQYFGPGTRLTVT.

The chain is built from TRBV4-2 and TRBJ2-7, with D perhaps matching TRBD2 (5 bases). CDR1 is LGHNA and CDR2 is YNFKEQ in the germline V gene. The CDR3 sequence is 13 residues long. V gave up 1 base and J gave up 6 bases, with 10 bases separating them. The CDR3 region is CASSQAGGREQYF. In DNA, the CDR3 is TGTGCCAGCAGCCAAGCAGGAGGACGCGAGCAGTACTTC.

J is TRBJ2-1 and V is TRBV5-1; a possible D gene is TRBD2 (6 bases). The CDR3 length is 12 residues. Germline V gives CDR1 SGHRS, CDR2 YFSETQ. V lost 4 bases, J lost 8 bases, and 10 bases lay in between. The CDR3 loop reads CASSNWGDEQFF. The CDR3 DNA follows: TGCGCCAGCAGCAACTGGGGGGATGAGCAGTTCTTC. The variable domain in full, with the rest retrieved from reference TRBV5-1 and TRBJ2-1, is KAGVTQTPRYLIKTRGQQVTLSCSPISGHRSVSWYQQTPGQGLQFLFEYFSETQRNKGNFPGRFSGRQFSNSRSEMNVSTLELGDSALYLCASSNWGDEQFFGPGTRLTVL.

This chain links TRBV11-2 with TRBJ2-5; possibly TRBD2 for D (5 bases). The ends were cut back, 1 base at V and 4 bases at J, with 19 bases in the middle. Germline CDR1 and CDR2: SGHAT and FQNNGV. The CDR3 runs to 17 residues. The CDR3 sequence is CASSLGSAGGPGETQYF. CDR3 coding DNA: TGTGCCAGCAGCTTAGGGAGTGCGGGCGGGCCTGGAGAGACCCAGTACTTC.

This clone was seen just once. The chain uses TRBV5-1 and TRBJ1-1, with 10 nucleotides matching TRBD1. Germline CDR1 SGHRS, CDR2 YFSETQ. J gave up 9 bases and V 0 bases, and 8 bases lay outside the gene matches. The CDR3 has 15 residues. CDR3 DNA: TGCGCCAGCAGCTTGGGTACCGGGACAGGGGAGAAAGCTTTCTTT. This codes for CASSLGTGTGEKAFF. The entire variable domain, with the rest obtained from reference TRBV5-1 and TRBJ1-1, is as follows: KAGVTQTPRYLIKTRGQQVTLSCSPISGHRSVSWYQQTPGQGLQFLFEYFSETQRNKGNFPGRFSGRQFSNSRSEMNVSTLELGDSALYLCASSLGTGTGEKAFFGQGTRLTVV.

The genes are TRBV6-2 or TRBV6-3 and TRBJ1-3; D gene unclear. V was shortened by 5 bases and J by 2 bases, with 19 bases between the two germline ends. The length of the CDR3 is 17 residues. Germline V gene sequence: CDR1 MNHEY, CDR2 SVGEGT. CDR3 in amino acids: CASSRPRLAGPGNTIYF. CDR3 sequence (DNA): TGTGCCAGCAGTCGGCCCCGCTTAGCGGGCCCTGGAAACACCATATATTTT.

J is TRBJ1-1 and V is TRBV18, with D maybe TRBD1 (6 bases). With 6 bases removed from V and 10 bases from J, the gap between germline ends came to 15 bases. Germline CDR1 reads KGHSH; CDR2 reads LQKENI. This CDR3 is built from 12 residues. CDR3: CASSRVGQGAFF. The CDR3 region has the DNA TGTGCCAGCTCCAGGGTGGGACAAGGAGCTTTCTTT.

The rearrangement links TRBV29-1 to TRBJ1-2; D is possibly TRBD1 (6 bases). The V gene lost 3 bases and the J gene lost 6 bases, with 11 bases spanning the gap. Germline CDR1 SQVTM, CDR2 ANQGSEA. There are 12 residues in the CDR3. The CDR3 loop is CSVERAGDGYTF. Written as DNA, the CDR3 is TGCAGCGTTGAGCGGGCAGGGGATGGCTACACCTTC.

This clone occurred once. The chain joins TRBV12-3 or TRBV12-4 to TRBJ2-7; D is perhaps TRBD1 (6 bases). There are 13 residues in the CDR3. V was pared by 6 bases and J by 2 bases, with 11 bases between. CDR3 sequence reads: CASSYRATYEQYF. The DNA for the CDR3 is TGTGCCAGCAGCTACAGGGCAACCTACGAGCAGTACTTC.

The V and J genes are TRBV5-4 and TRBJ1-2; perhaps TRBD1 as D (5 bases). Looked up from germline, CDR1 is SGHNT and CDR2 is YYREEE (reference sequence). Trimming removed 4 bases from V and 8 bases from J, with 18 bases in between. CDR3 length equals 14 residues. The CDR3 DNA reads as TGTGCCAGCAGCCATTCGAAGCCCGGGGGGGGCTACACCTTC. Protein product: CASSHSKPGGGYTF.

The V and J genes are TRBV1 and TRBJ1-1; the table's D call of TRBD1 was not tested on the DNA. TRBV1 is a listed pseudogene. The CDR3 runs 14 residues. CDR3 sequence (DNA): TGCACCAGCAGTAACAGGTTTATGAACACTGAAGCTTTCTTT. Translation: CTSSNRFMNTEAFF.